One T cell receptor (beta chain) is described in this entry. The antigen remains undetermined. CDR3 length equals 13 residues. Between the trimmed V and J ends, which lost 6 bases and 8 bases, there was a span of 16 bases. Germline loops: CDR1 DFQATT, CDR2 SNEGSKA (reference sequence). Unique molecular identifiers had been added to the TCR beta cDNA libraries. The T cell input of roughly 0.9 to 10 million gave hundreds of thousands of cDNA molecules. MiXCR, applied by TCRdb to the PCR reads, yields one record per CDR3 protein. The sample yields 750,000 to 900,000 distinct CDR3 sequences, 40% to 55% seen once. The data are from a study of post-analysis software for immune sequencing data. General observations from the study: With F measure, samples from one preparation batch clustered together strongly. TRBV5-6, TRBV5-1 and TRBV20-1 were among a few TRBV segments more frequent in patients than controls.

The sequencing input was blood. This clonotype was sampled from a girl aged 5-17 years with multiple sclerosis. The chain is built from TRBV20-1 and TRBJ1-4; weak D call: TRBD1 (6 bases). CDR3 bases: TGCAGTGCCGAAATGACAGGTCCCGAAAAACTGTTTTTT. It is translated as CSAEMTGPEKLFF.